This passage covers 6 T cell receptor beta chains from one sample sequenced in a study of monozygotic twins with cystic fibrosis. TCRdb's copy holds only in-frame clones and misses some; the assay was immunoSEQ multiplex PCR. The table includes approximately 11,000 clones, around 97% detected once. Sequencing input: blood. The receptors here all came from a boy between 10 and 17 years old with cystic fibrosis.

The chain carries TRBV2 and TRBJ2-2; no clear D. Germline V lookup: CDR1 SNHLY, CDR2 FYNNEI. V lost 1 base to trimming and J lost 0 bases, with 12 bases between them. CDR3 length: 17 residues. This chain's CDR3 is CASSEELLRANTGELFF. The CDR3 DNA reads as TGTGCCAGCAGTGAAGAATTGTTGAGAGCGAACACCGGGGAGCTGTTTTTT.

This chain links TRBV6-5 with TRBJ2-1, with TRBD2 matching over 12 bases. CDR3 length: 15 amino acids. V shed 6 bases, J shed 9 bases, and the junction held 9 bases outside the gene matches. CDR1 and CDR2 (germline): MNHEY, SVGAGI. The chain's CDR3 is CASSLRTSGIGEQFF. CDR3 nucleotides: TGTGCCAGCAGCCTACGGACTAGCGGGATTGGTGAGCAGTTCTTC.

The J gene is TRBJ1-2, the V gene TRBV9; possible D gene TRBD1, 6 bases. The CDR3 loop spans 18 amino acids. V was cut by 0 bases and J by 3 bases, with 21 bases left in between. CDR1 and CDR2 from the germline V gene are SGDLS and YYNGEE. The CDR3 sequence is CASSVEQGHFTRDYGYTF. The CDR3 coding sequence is TGTGCCAGCAGCGTAGAGCAGGGACATTTCACAAGGGACTATGGCTACACCTTC.

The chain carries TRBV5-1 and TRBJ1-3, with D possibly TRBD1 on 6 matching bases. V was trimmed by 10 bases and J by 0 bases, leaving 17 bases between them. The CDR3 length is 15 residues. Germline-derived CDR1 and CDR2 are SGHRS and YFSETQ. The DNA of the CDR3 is TGCGCCGGAGAGGGACACCCCGTCTCTGGAAACACCATATATTTT. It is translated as CAGEGHPVSGNTIYF.

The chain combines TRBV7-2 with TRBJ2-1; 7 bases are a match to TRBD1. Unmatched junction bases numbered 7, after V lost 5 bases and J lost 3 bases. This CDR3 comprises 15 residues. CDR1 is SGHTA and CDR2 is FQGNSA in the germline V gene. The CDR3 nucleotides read TGTGCCAGCAGCCTGACCGGGACAGACTACAATGAGCAGTTCTTC. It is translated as CASSLTGTDYNEQFF. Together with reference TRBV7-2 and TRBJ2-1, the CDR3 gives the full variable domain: GAGVSQSPSNKVTEKGKDVELRCDPISGHTALYWYRQSLGQGLEFLIYFQGNSAPDKSGLPSDRFSAERTGGSVSTLTIQRTQQEDSAVYLCASSLTGTDYNEQFFGPGTRLTVL.

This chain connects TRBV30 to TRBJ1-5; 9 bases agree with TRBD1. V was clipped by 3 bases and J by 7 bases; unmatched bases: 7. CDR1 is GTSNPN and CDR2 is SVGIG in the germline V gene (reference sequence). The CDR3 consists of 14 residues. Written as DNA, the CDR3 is TGTGCCTGGAGGGAACAGGGGGCCGAGCAGCCCCAGCATTTT. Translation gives CAWREQGAEQPQHF.